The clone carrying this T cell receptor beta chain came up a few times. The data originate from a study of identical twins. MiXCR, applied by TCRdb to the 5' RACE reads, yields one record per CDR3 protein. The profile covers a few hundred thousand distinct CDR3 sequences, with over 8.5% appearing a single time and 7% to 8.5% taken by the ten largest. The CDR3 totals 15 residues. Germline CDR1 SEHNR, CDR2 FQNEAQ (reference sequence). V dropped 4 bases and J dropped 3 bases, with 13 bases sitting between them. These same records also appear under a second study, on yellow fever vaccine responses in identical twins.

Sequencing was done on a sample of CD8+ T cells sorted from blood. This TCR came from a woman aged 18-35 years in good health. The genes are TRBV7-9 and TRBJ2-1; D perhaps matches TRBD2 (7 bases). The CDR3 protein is CASSSRGANYNEQFF. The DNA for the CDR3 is TGTGCCAGCAGCTCCCGGGGGGCGAACTACAATGAGCAGTTCTTC.